Here is one TCR beta chain with its context. Its antigen is not identified. PCR was performed using 60 Vbeta and 13 Jbeta primers. The method was immunoSEQ multiplex PCR; TCRdb's version includes in-frame clones alone and lacks a portion of them. The data show under 170,000 clones, 55% to 75% seen once. This sample was included in a study of cytomegalovirus exposure and HLA in healthy donors. General study results and limits: Later analysis reportedly placed an Asian-associated ancestry cluster below the approximately 700-donor mean in N-insertions.

This clonotype originated in a woman aged 55-70 years in good health and CMV-seropositive. Sequencing was performed on PBMCs.

CDR3 bases: TGTGCCAGTAGTATAGATGCGGGAGGGGGCAATGAGCAGTTCTTC. Translated: CASSIDAGGGNEQFF. The gene calls are TRBV19 and TRBJ2-1, with TRBD2 identical over 9 bases. J gave up 6 bases and V 0 bases, and 3 bases lay outside the gene matches. The V gene's germline CDR1 is LNHDA and CDR2 SQIVND (reference sequence). The CDR3 runs to 15 residues.